Listed below are T cell receptor beta chains from one sample, sequenced in a study of T cell responses to AZD1222 COVID-19 vaccine. The protocol was immunoSEQ multiplex PCR, while the TCRdb copy is restricted to in-frame clones and leaves out a portion. The data show about 140,000 clones, 80% to 90% seen once. The starting material was peripheral blood, obtained on day 0 of AZD1222 vaccination. The source is an adult in good health. CDR3s leave out the opening cysteine and the closing phenylalanine or tryptophan.

V | CDR3
TRBV19 | ASSIVISYEQY
TRBV5-1 | ASSFGQGGNTIY
TRBV30 | AWSVQRPGEVSPLH
TRBV6-2/TRBV6-3 | ASSSLDRGVIETQY
TRBV30 | AWALGQGNEQY
TRBV9 | ASSVGEVNEKLF
TRBV6-5 | ASSYSLGSGNTIY
TRBV21-1 | ASSEAAGGQPQH
TRBV30 | AWSATSNTGELF
TRBV7-2 | ASSLYGVNNQPQH
TRBV7-9 | ASSLEGVGSRKLF
TRBV18 | ASSPQESGANVLT
TRBV5-1 | ASNRAGPLEDEQF
TRBV10-3 | AIRGNPLSYEQY
TRBV27 | ASSPSGERREGYNEQF
TRBV6-2/TRBV6-3 | ASSYWNTGELF
TRBV19 | ASSIDPIRDSREAF
TRBV7-2 | ASSFTSGITDTQY
TRBV18 | ASSPAPGPGNTIY
TRBV7-2 | ASRARGSSYEQY
TRBV18 | ASHSGRMTYGYT
TRBV6-5 | ASSYGQGPNTEAF
TRBV19 | ASSMFHQGSYEQY
TRBV28 | ASSFPSLGNTEAF
TRBV18 | ASSPQGGAGELF
TRBV4-1 | ASRNRGGSEQF
TRBV7-2 | ASSPRGEHPQH
TRBV27 | ASSLQPLDRVGRTNYEQY
TRBV11-2 | ASSLDGLAGSSYNEQF
TRBV30 | AWSSGTGANVLT